Below are 18 T cell receptor beta chains sequenced from a single sample in a study of T cell changes during pregnancy in multiple sclerosis. Sequenced by immunoSEQ multiplex PCR; TCRdb stores in-frame clones only, minus some. The sample shows more than 55,000 clones, roughly nine tenths of them seen only once. The sample consisted of peripheral blood, taken in the second trimester of pregnancy. Source of these receptors: a female donor with multiple sclerosis, enrolled in a pregnancy study.

V usage is TRBV5-6 and J usage is TRBJ2-7; TRBD1 might be the D (6 bases). The CDR3 contains 13 residues. Trimming removed 4 bases at V and 4 bases at J, with 12 bases between. Germline-derived CDR1 and CDR2 are SGHDT and YYEEEE. Here the CDR3 DNA reads TGTGCCAGCAGCCCCAGCAGGGGTTACGAGCAGTACTTC. It yields the protein CASSPSRGYEQYF.

The chain joins TRBV13 to TRBJ2-5, with TRBD1 matching over 7 bases. Germline CDR1 and CDR2: PRHDT and FYEKMQ (reference sequence). The ends lost 6 bases at V and 3 bases at J; junction bases unmatched: 7. This CDR3 has 14 amino acids. CDR3 nucleotides: TGTGCCAGCAGACGGAACGACAGGGAAGAGACCCAGTACTTC. Encoded protein: CASRRNDREETQYF.

This chain links TRBV6-5 with TRBJ2-1; 8 positions agree with TRBD1. This CDR3 has 15 amino acids. V shed 0 bases and J 7 bases; nucleotides not matched to a gene: 5. Germline lookup yields CDR1 MNHEY and CDR2 SVGAGI. In nucleotides, the CDR3 is TGTGCCAGCAGTTACTCGCAGGGGGCATCGAATGAGCAGTTCTTC. This codes for CASSYSQGASNEQFF.

The chain carries TRBV10-1 and TRBJ2-1; perhaps TRBD2 as D (5 bases). Germline V gene lookup returns CDR1 WNHNN and CDR2 SYGVQD (reference sequence). The CDR3 runs 14 residues. The ends were cut back, 3 bases at V and 1 base at J, with 7 bases in the middle. CDR3 bases: TGCGCCAGCAGTGATCGAGGGTCCTACAATGAGCAGTTCTTC. Translated, it gives CASSDRGSYNEQFF.

The chain links TRBV18 to TRBJ2-7; 7 bases agree with TRBD2. Germline values: CDR1 KGHSH, CDR2 LQKENI. The junction had 15 bases not matched to a gene; V was cut back by 3 bases and J by 4 bases. The CDR3 length is 17 residues. In DNA, the CDR3 is TGTGCCAGCTCACCCACTCCCGGACTAGTCATTCGGTACGAGCAGTACTTC. It codes for CASSPTPGLVIRYEQYF.

V and J are TRBV6-6 and TRBJ2-5; D may be TRBD1 (6 bases). V was pared by 3 bases and J by 4 bases, with 18 bases between. The CDR3 is 16 amino acids. Germline V gives CDR1 MNHNY, CDR2 SVGAGI (reference sequence). The CDR3 here is CASSYNRAYFGETQYF. The CDR3 DNA sequence: TGTGCCAGCAGTTATAACAGGGCGTATTTCGGAGAGACCCAGTACTTC.

This chain joins TRBV2 and TRBJ2-2; D may be TRBD2 (5 bases). The germline V gene has CDR1 SNHLY and CDR2 FYNNEI. The CDR3 contains 18 residues. V lost 4 bases and J 2 bases, leaving 20 bases between the germline ends. CDR3 sequence reads: CASSVGQSLEENTGELFF. The CDR3 nucleotides are TGTGCCAGCAGTGTTGGCCAATCACTAGAAGAAAACACCGGGGAGCTGTTTTTT.

This chain links TRBV6-5 with TRBJ2-3; 9 bases are a match to TRBD2. V lost 6 bases, J lost 1 base, and 2 bases stayed unmatched. The CDR3 has 14 residues. Germline-derived CDR1 and CDR2 are MNHEY and SVGAGI. CDR3 residues: CASSRTSGTDTQYF. CDR3 nucleotide sequence: TGTGCCAGCAGCCGGACTAGCGGCACAGATACGCAGTATTTT.

The chain recombines TRBV19 with TRBJ2-5; the match to TRBD2 covers 7 bases. CDR3 length: 15 residues. Germline loops: CDR1 LNHDA, CDR2 SQIVND (reference sequence). Trimming at V came to 7 bases and at J to 3 bases, leaving 11 bases not matched to a gene. The CDR3 coding sequence is TGTGCCAGTACTTTTCGAGGCGGGAGTAAAGAGACCCAGTACTTC. It is translated as CASTFRGGSKETQYF.

This chain joins TRBV10-1 and TRBJ2-1; D is possibly TRBD2 (5 bases). The CDR3 runs to 13 residues. The germline V and J ends were trimmed by 0 bases and 13 bases, with 13 bases remaining between them. The germline V gene encodes CDR1 WNHNN and CDR2 SYGVQD (reference sequence). The CDR3 sequence: CASSESRAETQFF. For the CDR3, the DNA is TGCGCCAGCAGTGAGTCGCGAGCGGAGACCCAGTTCTTC.

The J gene is TRBJ1-1, the V gene TRBV19, with no clear D. The germline V gene encodes CDR1 LNHDA and CDR2 SQIVND (reference sequence). This CDR3 has 11 residues. V was clipped by 3 bases and J by 8 bases, with 7 bases between them. This CDR3 reads CASSIWREAFF. As DNA, the CDR3 is TGTGCCAGTAGTATCTGGAGGGAAGCTTTCTTT.

This sequence joins TRBV30 and TRBJ1-1; no reliable D call. The V gene lost 4 bases and the J gene lost 6 bases, with 9 bases spanning the gap. The CDR3 is made up of 11 amino acids. The germline V gene encodes CDR1 GTSNPN and CDR2 SVGIG (reference sequence). CDR3 sequence reads: CAWTGSAEAFF. CDR3 DNA: TGTGCCTGGACAGGATCCGCTGAAGCTTTCTTT.

The gene calls are TRBV5-1 and TRBJ1-6; the match to TRBD1 covers 7 bases. The V segment lost 4 bases and the J segment 9 bases; nucleotides outside the gene matches: 7. Germline lookup yields CDR1 SGHRS and CDR2 YFSETQ. The CDR3 has 14 amino acids. The CDR3 region has the DNA TGCGCCAGCAGCGTAGGGGACAGTTCTTCACCCCTCCACTTT. Protein product: CASSVGDSSSPLHF.

The chain carries TRBV7-3 and TRBJ2-2, with D perhaps TRBD2 (6 bases). There are 16 residues in the CDR3. The germline V and J ends were trimmed by 1 base and 5 bases, with 14 bases remaining between them. Germline assignment: CDR1 SGHTA and CDR2 FQGTGA. CDR3 bases: TGTGCCAGCAGCTTAAATCTCCGCGCGGGGACCGGGGAGCTGTTTTTT. The encoded protein is CASSLNLRAGTGELFF.

The chain couples TRBV11-2 to TRBJ2-5; the match to TRBD2 covers 8 bases. CDR3 length equals 14 residues. Germline V lookup: CDR1 SGHAT, CDR2 FQNNGV. The trim removed 1 base at V and 5 bases at J, leaving 3 bases unmatched. This chain's CDR3 is CASSLGTSYETQYF. The CDR3 nucleotides are TGTGCCAGCAGCTTAGGGACTAGCTACGAGACCCAGTACTTC.

The CDR3 nucleotides are TGCGCCAGCAGCGTTCAACCGGGACAGGGGACGGAGAATACGCAGTATTTT. This translates into CASSVQPGQGTENTQYF. The rearrangement uses TRBV5-1 and TRBJ2-3, with 10 bases matching TRBD1. Trimming took 4 bases from V and 7 from J; bases not matched to a gene: 15. From germline, CDR1 is SGHRS and CDR2 YFSETQ. CDR3 size: 17 residues.

The chain recombines TRBV7-8 with TRBJ2-7; 9 bases match TRBD1. V was pared by 4 bases and J by 3 bases, with 4 bases of the junction left unmatched. Germline V gene sequence: CDR1 SGHVS, CDR2 FQNEAQ. This CDR3 spans 14 amino acids. The CDR3, as DNA: TGTGCCAGCAGCTCCGAGACAGGGGGCTACGAGCAGTACTTC. Its protein is CASSSETGGYEQYF.

This sequence joins TRBV23-1 and TRBJ2-2; 9 bases map to TRBD1. TRBV23-1 is identified as an open reading frame with a role that is uncertain. The CDR3 spans 21 residues. J lost 2 bases, V lost 2 bases, and 18 bases had no gene match. CDR3 DNA: TGCGCCAGCAGTCAAGCCTCCCCGCCGACAGGGGGTGTCGGTAACACCGGGGAGCTGTTTTTT. Amino acids: CASSQASPPTGGVGNTGELFF.